The 10 T cell receptor beta chains below come from one sample, sequenced in a study of chemoradiotherapy in HPV16-positive cancers. The table came from immunoSEQ multiplex PCR; TCRdb's copy has only in-frame clones and leaves some out. The data contain about 66,000 clones, about 90% of them singletons. Material: blood, obtained from a patient who underwent chemoradiotherapy. Receptors were obtained from a human donor with HPV-associated anogenital cancer.

The chain links TRBV6-1 to TRBJ1-6, with 7 positions matching TRBD1. CDR1 is MNHNS and CDR2 is SASEGT in the germline V gene. With V trimmed by 4 bases and J by 6 bases, 9 bases remained unmatched. This CDR3 region has 16 residues. CDR3 sequence reads: CASSGRTGFSNSPLHF. The CDR3 nucleotides read TGTGCCAGCAGTGGACGGACAGGTTTTAGTAATTCACCCCTCCACTTT.

In this sample, this clone turned up a few times. The rearrangement links TRBV7-9 to TRBJ2-7; 9 nucleotides line up with TRBD1. CDR3 size: 15 residues. Looked up from germline, CDR1 is SEHNR and CDR2 is FQNEAQ (reference sequence). V trimming: 4 bases; J trimming: 3 bases; junction bases outside the gene matches: 7. CDR3 loop: CASSSLRDRVYEQYF. As DNA, the CDR3 is TGTGCCAGCAGCTCCTTGAGGGACAGGGTCTACGAGCAGTACTTC.

The chain carries TRBV7-9 and TRBJ1-1; 7 bases fit TRBD1. The CDR3 loop spans 16 amino acids. V lost 4 bases to trimming and J lost 3 bases; unmatched junction nucleotides: 11. Germline loops: CDR1 SEHNR, CDR2 FQNEAQ (reference sequence). The CDR3 protein is CASSSRQGRGDTEAFF. CDR3 in DNA: TGTGCCAGCAGCTCACGACAGGGCCGAGGGGACACTGAAGCTTTCTTT.

This clone occurred once. The V gene is TRBV5-6, the J gene TRBJ2-3; no reliable D call. This CDR3 is built from 14 residues. Germline V gene sequence: CDR1 SGHDT, CDR2 YYEEEE. With 0 bases removed from V and 6 bases from J, the gap between germline ends came to 11 bases. CDR3 region: CASSLVSVPDTQYF. Here the CDR3 DNA reads TGTGCCAGCAGCTTGGTCAGTGTGCCGGATACGCAGTATTTT.

V and J are TRBV5-1 and TRBJ2-7; D call uncertain. Germline V gene sequence: CDR1 SGHRS, CDR2 YFSETQ. This CDR3 comprises 13 residues. V lost 5 bases and J lost 3, with 12 bases in between. CDR3 DNA: TGCGCCAGCAGTATTTCTAGAAACTACGAGCAGTACTTC. Its protein is CASSISRNYEQYF.

The chain is built from TRBV7-2 and TRBJ1-2; TRBD1 might be the D (5 bases). V lost 1 base and J 3 bases, leaving 9 bases between the germline ends. Germline V gene data show CDR1 as SGHTA and CDR2 as FQGNSA. The CDR3 contains 14 residues. The CDR3 sequence is CASSLGPGYYGYTF. CDR3 nucleotides: TGTGCCAGCAGCTTAGGACCAGGGTACTATGGCTACACCTTC.

The sample holds a few counts of this clone. CDR3 protein: CASSPSFRTDTQYF. CDR3 sequence (DNA): TGTGCCAGCTCCCCCTCCTTTAGAACAGATACGCAGTATTTT. V is TRBV18 and J is TRBJ2-3; D remains unclear. The V gene lost 6 bases and the J gene lost 3 bases, with 13 bases spanning the gap. Germline values: CDR1 KGHSH, CDR2 LQKENI. This CDR3 region has 14 residues.

This chain uses TRBV5-3 with TRBJ1-1; weak D call: TRBD1 (5 bases). TRBV5-3 is an open reading frame, and its role is uncertain. The CDR3 loop spans 13 amino acids. V shed 5 bases and J shed 4 bases, with 12 bases lying between them. CDR3 sequence reads: CARRDTLITEAFF. The CDR3 DNA reads TGTGCCAGAAGGGACACGTTGATCACTGAAGCTTTCTTT.

This clone showed up just a few times. CDR3 coding DNA: TGTGCCAGCAGCCAGGGGCCAGGGAGGAACACTGAAGCTTTCTTT. This codes for CASSQGPGRNTEAFF. This chain links TRBV7-9 with TRBJ1-1; possibly TRBD1 for D (6 bases). This CDR3 spans 15 amino acids. Per the germline V gene, CDR1 is SEHNR and CDR2 is FQNEAQ (reference sequence). Trimming removed 5 bases from V and 1 base from J, with 14 bases in between.

This clone was recorded only once. The V gene is TRBV29-1, the J gene TRBJ2-7; maybe TRBD2 (6 bases). Germline CDR1 and CDR2: SQVTM and ANQGSEA. The CDR3 consists of 14 residues. V shed 0 bases and J shed 5 bases, with 14 bases lying between them. The CDR3 here is CSVEDFGGTDEQYF. CDR3 sequence (DNA): TGCAGCGTTGAAGATTTTGGGGGGACGGACGAGCAGTACTTC.